This is a list of T cell receptor beta chains from one sample in a study of a mutant IDH1 vaccine in newly diagnosed glioma. The method was immunoSEQ multiplex PCR; TCRdb's version includes in-frame clones alone and lacks a portion of them. The sample yields tens of thousands of clones, more than 75% seen once. The antigens these receptors bind are not known. The sequenced sample was PBMCs, obtained from a glioma patient whose treatment included an IDH1 peptide vaccine. These receptor sequences come from a man aged 40-50 years with glioma. Each CDR3 is given with its conserved first and last residue. D genes are given only for firm matches.

d_call v_call cdr3_aa
TRBD2 TRBV9 CASSVLGLAGTSEQYF
- TRBV5-8 CASSRQVGTEAFF
- TRBV28 CASSRSTNYGYTF
TRBD2 TRBV13 CASSLTFAGGPYEQYF
TRBD1 TRBV10-3 CAISDGTIDRGRNTGELFF
TRBD1 TRBV6-5 CASGSTGSRAGELFF
- TRBV28 CASSFPQLGGESNEKLFF
- TRBV6-5 CASSHNMFPETQYF
- TRBV5-3 CARSPYRGRTTTRQYF
- TRBV7-7 CASSLNRLDTQYF
- TRBV19 CASSLRSDPGAGELFF
- TRBV7-2 CASSLSVSGANVLTF
- TRBV7-9 CASSPFVDSVSSEQYF
- TRBV20-1 CSAEARETQYF
TRBD2 TRBV11-2 CASSQLGASGRDEQYF
TRBD2 TRBV19 CASSTGGLAGASSYNEQFF
TRBD1 TRBV5-1 CASSFLGTGRAETQYF
- TRBV19 CASSARDGNYGYTF
- TRBV20-1 CSGASNYGYTF
TRBD1 TRBV27 CASKRDRDVQETQYF
- TRBV28 CASTPEDPYTEAFF
TRBD2 TRBV19 CASSLRLAGVNEQYF
- TRBV4-1 CASSQARGETQYF
- TRBV5-6 CASSSRGGYTF
TRBD2 TRBV6-7 CARGPLAGANTGELFF
- TRBV7-3 CASSPVGGTEAFF
- TRBV11-2 CASGLGFTGELFF
TRBD1 TRBV5-1 CASSWGQGAGGELFF
TRBD2 TRBV10-3 CAVRAGSYEQYF